This T cell receptor (beta chain) is drawn from a study of CD8+ T cells in alopecia areata. In the study overall: Those patients who were treated received oral tofacitinib, which was given at 5 to 10 mg twice daily for moderate-to-severe alopecia areata. Among treated patients, severity was scored by affected scalp area percentage. Notes on the study in general: Among the top 100, expanded CD8+ clones were significantly decreased by tofacitinib, as was scalp clonality. Scalp and blood retained many expanded lesional clones during tofacitinib.

As to treatment: oral pan-JAK inhibitor, 5-10 mg twice daily. On this clone itself: What it binds is unknown.

RNA extraction and reverse transcription yielded cDNA as sequencing template. TCRdb's copy holds only in-frame clones and misses some; the assay was immunoSEQ multiplex PCR. The sample has more than 200,000 clones, 66% seen once. Between the trimmed V and J ends, which lost 0 bases and 0 bases, there was a span of 9 bases. The CDR3 consists of 17 residues. Germline V gene lookup returns CDR1 SGHNT and CDR2 YENEEA. The clonotype originates from a human donor with alopecia areata. The starting material was CD4+ T cells sorted from blood, obtained at approximately week 45, from a patient treated with tofacitinib. This chain joins TRBV11-3 and TRBJ2-6, with a possible D match to TRBD1 (6 bases). CDR3 in DNA: TGTGCCAGCAGCTTAGACAGGGGAGTCTCTGGGGCCAACGTCCTGACTTTC. It yields the protein CASSLDRGVSGANVLTF.